This T cell receptor (beta chain) was obtained from a study of blood T cells in healthy people across ages. Study-level results: Older age went with lower TCR beta diversity per million T cells, in a roughly linear way. Both naive CD4+ cell counts and diversity were greater in long-lived donors than in aged donors.

Donation came from healthy Caucasian individuals in Russia who were aged 6 to 90. Primed by a sample-barcoded 5' primer and a J-beta primer mix, a second PCR proceeded for about 6 to 12 cycles. Tags on each cDNA molecule came from a template-switch adaptor with 12 random nucleotides. TCRdb passed the 5' RACE reads through MiXCR, listing each CDR3 protein once. The profile shows about 900,000 distinct CDR3 sequences, approximately 49% of them singletons. The CDR3 is made up of 15 amino acids. Per the germline V gene, CDR1 is SGHTA and CDR2 is FQGNSA. Trimming removed 7 bases from V and 0 bases from J, with 13 bases in between. Concerning this clonotype itself: Its matching antigen is unknown.

Sequencing was performed on blood. V is TRBV7-2 and J is TRBJ1-5; TRBD1 might be the D (6 bases). This clonotype was obtained from a man aged 25-45 years in good health. The CDR3 nucleotides are TGTGCCAGCAACCAAGGGGGAGGTAGCAATCAGCCCCAGCATTTT. Translated: CASNQGGGSNQPQHF.